Reported below is one T cell receptor (beta chain). The antigen remains undetermined. The CDR3 loop spans 15 amino acids. V gave up 1 base and J gave up 6 bases; unmatched junction bases: 5. Germline values: CDR1 LNHDA, CDR2 SQIVND (reference sequence). This sample is part of a study of cytomegalovirus exposure and HLA in healthy donors. Study results and limitations: In a later analysis, TCR beta V- and J-gene trimming showed a link to a missense DCLRE1C variant.

Donors in the study were healthy people who gave bone marrow. The PCR employed 60 Vbeta primers together with 13 Jbeta primers. Clones were sequenced by immunoSEQ multiplex PCR, and TCRdb holds only the in-frame ones, with some missing. In the table there are some 70,000 clones, approximately 84% of which are singletons. V is TRBV19 and J is TRBJ2-5; 10 bases are shared with TRBD1. The sequence was obtained from a woman aged 45-60 years in good health and CMV-seronegative. Sequencing was done on a sample of PBMCs. The CDR3 DNA is TGTGCCAGTAGTATAGGGGACAGGGGTGTACAGACCCAGTACTTC. It encodes CASSIGDRGVQTQYF.